This T cell receptor (beta chain) originates from a study of T cell responses to AZD1222 COVID-19 vaccine. General study findings and limits: Donors skewed white British and female; clonal diversity was possibly underestimated. Repertoire collection took place solely once the T cell response had peaked.

There are 12 residues in the CDR3. Germline CDR1 is SEHNR and CDR2 is FQNEAQ (reference sequence). V was shortened by 6 bases and J by 5 bases, with 10 bases between the two germline ends. The sample holds one count of this clone. Antigen unknown. This table comes from immunoSEQ multiplex PCR, and its TCRdb copy is limited to in-frame clones, with some not included. Counted here are about 180,000 clones, under 95% occurring once; the ten biggest clones make up 1.6%. Material: peripheral blood, obtained 28 days after the second AZD1222 dose. V usage is TRBV7-9 and J usage is TRBJ1-1; D may be TRBD1 (6 bases). The TCR comes from an adult who received the AZD1222 COVID-19 vaccine. CDR3 residues: CASREGGTEAFF. Written as DNA, the CDR3 is TGTGCCAGCAGGGAAGGGGGGACTGAAGCTTTCTTT.